A selection of T cell receptor beta chains follows, all from one sample in a study of blood T cell repertoires in COVID-19. Clones were read by immunoSEQ multiplex PCR, and TCRdb kept only the in-frame ones, dropping some. The table records about 97,000 clones, approximately 78% of them present only once. Sequencing was performed on peripheral blood. The receptors were sampled from a man between 60 and 75 years old with active or convalescent COVID-19. CDR3s leave out the opening cysteine and the closing phenylalanine or tryptophan.

>13|TRBV18
ASSPSGDSNQPQH
>15|TRBV11-2
ASTRSGGRGNTGELF
>14|TRBV15
ATSRDYQGGDYGYT
>14|TRBV28
ASSFDRSKPSYEQY
>13|TRBV28
ASNRGGIAGGEQF
>10|TRBV3-1/TRBV3-2
ASSGGANTIY
>13|TRBV4-1
ASSLQGGGTGELF
>14|TRBV11-1
ASSHRTSGTHNEQF
>13|TRBV5-6
ASSKLGQGYTEAF
>15|TRBV11-2
ASSPPHWAGGSDTQY
>12|TRBV28
ASSGTLNTGELF
>13|TRBV28
ASTPTSGSHNEQF
>13|TRBV4-1
ASSQEGLPLDTQY
>13|TRBV7-9
ASSLGLADYNEQF
>12|TRBV6-5
ASSRGGRGHGYT
>14|TRBV30
AWIRASGSSYNEQF
>11|TRBV9
ASSASGVGALH